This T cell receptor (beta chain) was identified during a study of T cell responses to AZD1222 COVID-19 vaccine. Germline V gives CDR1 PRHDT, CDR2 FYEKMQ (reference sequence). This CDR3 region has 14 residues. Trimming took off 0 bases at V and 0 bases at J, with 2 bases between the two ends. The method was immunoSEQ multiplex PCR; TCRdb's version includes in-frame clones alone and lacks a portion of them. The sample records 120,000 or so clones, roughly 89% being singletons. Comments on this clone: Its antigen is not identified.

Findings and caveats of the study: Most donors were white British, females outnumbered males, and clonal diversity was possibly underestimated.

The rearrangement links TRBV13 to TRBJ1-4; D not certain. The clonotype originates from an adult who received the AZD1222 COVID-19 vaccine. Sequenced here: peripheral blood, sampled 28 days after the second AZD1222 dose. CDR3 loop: CASSLGATNEKLFF. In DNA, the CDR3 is TGTGCCAGCAGCTTAGGGGCAACTAATGAAAAACTGTTTTTT.